In this sample, the clone carrying this T cell receptor (beta chain) turned up once. Its specificity is not known. Genomic DNA provided the template from which TCR beta VDJ and CDR3 profiles were obtained. TCRdb re-called the reads through MiXCR, storing one row per CDR3 protein. The sample yields 75,000 to 100,000 distinct CDR3 sequences, roughly two thirds seen once. The data belong to a study of CD8+CD57+ T cells in acquired aplastic anemia. Across the whole study: An average of 3.2 ug of DNA was obtained from sorted CD4+ and CD8+ cells.

Germline CDR1 and CDR2: MGHDK and SYGVNS. This CDR3 spans 14 amino acids. The V segment lost 3 bases and the J segment 2 bases; nucleotides outside the gene matches: 3. General study points: In common between the patients and the controls were some 29 CD8+ CDR3 sequences.

Patients selected for sequencing had displayed CD8+CD57+ cell expansion by flow cytometry. Blood samples were obtained from patients who had received no prior therapy. The V gene is TRBV25-1, the J gene TRBJ1-2; 7 positions agree with TRBD1. The sequencing input was sorted CD4+, CD8+, or CD8+CD57+ T cells (not recorded which) from PBMCs. The TCR comes from a human donor with aplastic anemia. The CDR3 region has the DNA TGTGCCAGCAGTGACGGGACAGCCAACTATGGCTACACCTTC. Residues: CASSDGTANYGYTF.